The 18 T cell receptor beta chains below all came from one sample that was sequenced in a study of metastatic and nonmetastatic thyroid tumors. Thyroid surgery had not been preceded by any treatment in any patient. TCRdb recomputed clones from the PCR reads via MiXCR. Of about 14,000 clones in the sample, over 25% are singletons; the top ten hold approximately 19%. Sequenced input: tumor tissue. The origin of the receptors is a female donor with papillary thyroid cancer or a benign thyroid nodule (not recorded which). Some clones in this sample may be carry-over from other donors' samples.

By frequency in the sample, this clone is medium-sized. This chain uses TRBV20-1 with TRBJ1-1, with no clear D. Trimming stripped 3 bases from V and 1 base from J, with 15 bases between. This CDR3 region has 15 residues. The germline V gene encodes CDR1 DFQATT and CDR2 SNEGSKA (reference sequence). The CDR3 nucleotides read TGCAGTGCTAGCTACCAACGAAGAGGGAACACTGAAGCTTTCTTT. The encoded protein is CSASYQRRGNTEAFF.

This clone has a count of ten or more. The chain uses TRBV28 and TRBJ1-4; D is undetermined. Germline V gives CDR1 MDHEN, CDR2 SYDVKM. The CDR3 contains 15 residues. The ends were cut back, 2 bases at V and 5 bases at J, with 12 bases in the middle. CDR3 coding DNA: TGTGCCAGCAGTTTAAATCGGGGATCGAATGAAAAACTGTTTTTT. It translates to CASSLNRGSNEKLFF.

The rearrangement joins TRBV5-1 to TRBJ1-6; a possible D gene is TRBD1 (5 bases). There are 15 residues in the CDR3. The germline gives CDR1 SGHRS, CDR2 YFSETQ. Trimming cost V 0 bases and J 9 bases, with 13 bases left between them. The CDR3 is CASSLAGGDASPLHF. The CDR3 nucleotides read TGCGCCAGCAGCTTGGCCGGAGGGGACGCTTCACCCCTCCACTTT.

V is TRBV9 and J is TRBJ1-1; D call uncertain. Looked up from germline, CDR1 is SGDLS and CDR2 is YYNGEE. The CDR3 runs 14 residues. With 0 bases removed from V and 2 bases from J, the gap between germline ends came to 8 bases. The CDR3 is CASSVAPTNTEAFF. The CDR3 bases are TGTGCCAGCAGCGTAGCTCCCACCAACACTGAAGCTTTCTTT.

The chain combines TRBV20-1 with TRBJ2-7; 15 bases line up with TRBD2. V was pared by 1 base and J by 7 bases, with 5 bases of the junction left unmatched. CDR1 and CDR2 (germline): DFQATT, SNEGSKA (reference sequence). CDR3 length: 15 amino acids. The CDR3 DNA sequence: TGCAGTGCTAGAGGGCCGGGACTAGCGGGGGGTGAGCAGTACTTC. Translated: CSARGPGLAGGEQYF.

This clone appeared a few times. V is TRBV12-3 or TRBV12-4 and J is TRBJ2-7; 8 nucleotides line up with TRBD1. This CDR3 spans 12 amino acids. V lost 10 bases and J lost 5; bases outside the gene matches: 7. CDR3 DNA: TGTGCCATCCGGGACAGGCGGCACGAGCAGTACTTC. Residues: CAIRDRRHEQYF.

The rearrangement uses TRBV11-2 and TRBJ2-7; TRBD1 matches at 10 bases. Trimming cost V 4 bases and J 3 bases; bases outside gene matches: 9. The CDR3 has 16 residues. Germline loops: CDR1 SGHAT, CDR2 FQNNGV. The CDR3 DNA sequence: TGTGCCAGCAGCTCCCCTGGGACAGGGGTCGTCTACGAGCAGTACTTC. The encoded protein is CASSSPGTGVVYEQYF.

This clone is medium-sized by share. The chain is built from TRBV7-2 and TRBJ1-3; D is uncertain. This CDR3 region has 14 residues. Trimming removed 6 bases at V and 0 bases at J, with 9 bases between. CDR1 is SGHTA, CDR2 FQGNSA, per germline. CDR3 amino acids: CASRPFSSGNTIYF. Written as DNA, the CDR3 is TGTGCCAGCAGACCGTTCTCCTCTGGAAACACCATATATTTT.

In its sample, this clone is medium-sized (0.01 to 0.1%). J is TRBJ2-3 and V is TRBV19; D is unresolved. V lost 6 bases, J lost 2 bases, and 9 bases lay in between. In germline, CDR1 is LNHDA, CDR2 SQIVND (reference sequence). This CDR3 has 13 residues. In nucleotides, the CDR3 is TGTGCCAGTAGGCAGAGAGCCACAGATACGCAGTATTTT. Its protein product is CASRQRATDTQYF.

This clone was seen only a few times. Here the CDR3 reads CASRQEAGELFF. The CDR3 nucleotides read TGTGCCAGCAGACAGGAGGCCGGGGAGCTGTTTTTT. The J gene is TRBJ2-2, the V gene TRBV28; D is perhaps TRBD1 or TRBD2 (5 bases each). Germline lookup yields CDR1 MDHEN and CDR2 SYDVKM. With 6 bases removed from V and 6 bases from J, the gap between germline ends came to 8 bases. The CDR3 consists of 12 residues.

CDR3 loop: CSARRRGANYGYTF. The DNA of the CDR3 is TGCAGTGCTAGACGACGGGGGGCCAACTATGGCTACACCTTC. The chain uses TRBV20-1 and TRBJ1-2; weak D call: TRBD1 (6 bases). V gave up 2 bases and J gave up 2 bases, with 12 bases separating them. Germline V gene sequence: CDR1 DFQATT, CDR2 SNEGSKA (reference sequence). The CDR3 contains 14 residues.

This clone qualifies as large. This chain links TRBV11-3 with TRBJ1-3; D gene unclear. Germline V CDR1 and CDR2: SGHNT, YENEEA. V lost 2 bases, J lost 4 bases, and 6 bases lay in between. The CDR3 covers 13 residues. CDR3 residues: CASSLNAGNTIYF. Written as DNA, the CDR3 is TGTGCCAGCAGCTTAAACGCCGGAAACACCATATATTTT.

This clone occurred many times. V is TRBV28 and J is TRBJ1-1; unclear D gene. The CDR3 is made up of 14 amino acids. Between the trimmed V and J ends, which lost 4 bases and 5 bases, there was a span of 14 bases. The germline V gene encodes CDR1 MDHEN and CDR2 SYDVKM. CDR3 sequence reads: CASSSGYTRTEAFF. CDR3 nucleotides: TGTGCCAGCAGTTCTGGATATACGAGAACTGAAGCTTTCTTT.

This clone was found a few times. The CDR3 DNA reads as TGTGCCAGCAGTGGACTGGGGGGCTACAATGAGCAGTTCTTC. Translating gives CASSGLGGYNEQFF. V and J are TRBV2 and TRBJ2-1, with a weak D call TRBD2 (6 bases). Germline values: CDR1 SNHLY, CDR2 FYNNEI. Trimming took 4 bases from V and 3 from J, leaving 10 bases between them. The CDR3 has 14 amino acids.

This clone was seen a handful of times. This chain uses TRBV12-3 or TRBV12-4 with TRBJ1-1; D uncertain. This CDR3 region has 12 residues. The V end was cut by 7 bases, the J end by 4 bases, with 10 bases between. The CDR3 DNA reads as TGTGCCAGCACTCTCAGGTTCACTGAAGCTTTCTTT. It translates to CASTLRFTEAFF.

This clone is a singleton in its sample. The CDR3 DNA follows: TGTGCCAGCAGCTTGACAGGGGCCACTAATCAGCCCCAGCATTTT. It encodes CASSLTGATNQPQHF. The V gene is TRBV5-8, the J gene TRBJ1-5; the match to TRBD1 covers 7 bases. This CDR3 spans 15 amino acids. Germline V gene sequence: CDR1 SGHTS, CDR2 YDEGEE. The junction had 5 bases not matched to a gene; V was cut back by 1 base and J by 4 bases. The whole variable domain, filled in from reference TRBV5-8 and TRBJ1-5, reads EAGVTQSPTHLIKTRGQQATLRCSPISGHTSVYWYQQALGLGLQFLLWYDEGEERNRGNFPPRFSGRQFPNYSSELNVNALELEDSALYLCASSLTGATNQPQHFGDGTRLSIL.

V gene TRBV5-1 combines with J gene TRBJ1-3; no definite D call. This CDR3 spans 15 amino acids. Germline loops: CDR1 SGHRS, CDR2 YFSETQ. V dropped 1 base and J dropped 0 bases, with 8 bases sitting between them. The CDR3 DNA reads TGCGCCAGCAGCTTGTCCGCTAGCTCTGGAAACACCATATATTTT. Its protein product is CASSLSASSGNTIYF. Full variable domain (remainder filled in from reference TRBV5-1 and TRBJ1-3): KAGVTQTPRYLIKTRGQQVTLSCSPISGHRSVSWYQQTPGQGLQFLFEYFSETQRNKGNFPGRFSGRQFSNSRSEMNVSTLELGDSALYLCASSLSASSGNTIYFGEGSWLTVV.

This clone has only a few counts. The V gene is TRBV6-1, the J gene TRBJ1-2; a possible D gene is TRBD1 (5 bases). The CDR3 runs 14 residues. The V gene lost 3 bases and the J gene lost 2 bases, with 10 bases spanning the gap. The germline V gene has CDR1 MNHNS and CDR2 SASEGT. The CDR3 region has the DNA TGTGCCAGCAGTGACAGGGCAAAAAACTATGGCTACACCTTC. Translation: CASSDRAKNYGYTF.